This T cell receptor (beta chain) was captured by sequencing in a study of technical replicates of blood from several donors. V lost 6 bases, J lost 4 bases, and 10 bases stayed unmatched. Germline CDR1 reads MNHEY; CDR2 reads SVGAGI. The CDR3 spans 15 residues. The repertoire was sequenced with immunoSEQ multiplex PCR; TCRdb's copy has only in-frame clones and lacks some. The data hold several thousand clones, with 90% to 97% observed a single time. Sequencing was done on a sample of PBMCs. The rearrangement uses TRBV6-5 and TRBJ2-5; TRBD1 matches at 8 bases. This clonotype was obtained from a human donor in good health. The CDR3 DNA follows: TGTGCCAGCAGGCCGACAGGGGAGTTGGGAGAGACCCAGTACTTC. Its protein product is CASRPTGELGETQYF.